Below, 17 T cell receptor beta chains from the same sample are listed, as sequenced in a study of shared clonotypes between healthy human individuals. Repertoires were generated with immunoSEQ multiplex PCR, while TCRdb's copy carries only in-frame clones and drops some. The table lists around 1,900,000 clones, 80% to 95% of them singletons. Only CD45RO-negative cells positively selected for CCR7 counted as naive CD8 cells, so terminally differentiated effector memory CD45RA+ cells were excluded. What was sequenced was naive CD8+ T cells from PBMCs. The receptors were sampled from a man aged 18 to 29 in good health. Some clones in this sample may be carry-over from other donors' samples.

The CDR3 sequence: CASSLLGQGAYEKLFF. The CDR3, as DNA: TGTGCCAGCAGTTTATTAGGACAGGGGGCTTATGAAAAACTGTTTTTT. The rearrangement uses TRBV28 and TRBJ1-4, with TRBD1 matching over 11 bases. V trimming: 1 base; J trimming: 6 bases; junction bases outside the gene matches: 4. The CDR3 covers 16 residues. Germline-derived CDR1 and CDR2 are MDHEN and SYDVKM. Full variable domain (remainder filled in from reference TRBV28 and TRBJ1-4): DVKVTQSSRYLVKRTGEKVFLECVQDMDHENMFWYRQDPGLGLRLIYFSYDVKMKEKGDIPEGYSVSREKKERFSLILESASTNQTSMYLCASSLLGQGAYEKLFFGSGTQLSVL.

The gene calls are TRBV11-2 and TRBJ1-1, with D hard to call. V was cut by 2 bases and J by 5 bases, with 15 bases left in between. The V gene's germline CDR1 is SGHAT and CDR2 FQNNGV. The CDR3 has 15 amino acids. The CDR3 bases are TGTGCCAGCAGCTTATTTGTAAGGACGGGAACTGAAGCTTTCTTT. Its protein is CASSLFVRTGTEAFF.

The CDR3 sequence is CASSLGAIYGYTF. As DNA, the CDR3 is TGCGCCAGCAGCCTTGGGGCTATCTATGGCTACACCTTC. The V gene is TRBV5-1, the J gene TRBJ1-2, with D perhaps TRBD1 (5 bases). The CDR3 is made up of 13 amino acids. The germline V gene has CDR1 SGHRS and CDR2 YFSETQ. Trimming pared 4 bases from V and 4 bases from J, leaving 11 bases between.

The CDR3 spells CASGLAGGNEQFF. CDR3 nucleotides: TGTGCCAGCGGACTAGCGGGTGGCAATGAGCAGTTCTTC. The chain carries TRBV28 and TRBJ2-1, with TRBD2 matching over 11 bases. CDR1 is MDHEN, CDR2 SYDVKM, per germline. The CDR3 loop spans 13 amino acids. V lost 8 bases, J lost 6 bases, and 3 bases stayed unmatched.

This chain uses TRBV4-1 with TRBJ2-2, with 9 bases lining up with TRBD2. The CDR3 consists of 16 residues. CDR1 and CDR2 (germline): MGHRA, YSYEKL. V shed 1 base, J shed 7 bases, and the junction held 7 bases outside the gene matches. The CDR3: CASSQVRREGIGELFF. The DNA for the CDR3 is TGCGCCAGCAGCCAAGTTCGGCGGGAGGGTATCGGGGAGCTGTTTTTT.

The chain recombines TRBV5-1 with TRBJ2-1; no reliable D call. CDR1 is SGHRS, CDR2 YFSETQ, per germline. Deletions cut 6 bases from V and 0 bases from J, with 16 bases between. CDR3 length equals 16 residues. The CDR3 nucleotides are TGCGCCAGCACCCCCCCTCGGGTGAGCTCCTACAATGAGCAGTTCTTC. Its protein is CASTPPRVSSYNEQFF.

This clone was seen just once. This rearrangement joins TRBV7-9 to TRBJ1-2; a weak D match, TRBD1 (6 bases). CDR1 and CDR2 from the germline V gene are SEHNR and FQNEAQ (reference sequence). V dropped 5 bases and J dropped 6 bases, with 16 bases sitting between them. CDR3 length: 14 residues. CDR3 residues: CASSADWTVDGYTF. Here the CDR3 DNA reads TGTGCCAGCAGCGCGGACTGGACAGTCGATGGCTACACCTTC.

The chain joins TRBV7-2 to TRBJ2-7; possibly TRBD1 for D (6 bases). This CDR3 is built from 19 residues. The germline CDR1 and CDR2 sequences are SGHTA and FQGNSA. The V end was cut by 1 base, the J end by 0 bases, with 22 bases between. The DNA for the CDR3 is TGTGCCAGCAGCTTAGATCTGTCGATTTTCGGGACACACTCCTACGAGCAGTACTTC. Translation: CASSLDLSIFGTHSYEQYF.

V usage is TRBV19 and J usage is TRBJ2-1, with D possibly matching TRBD2 (6 bases). Germline CDR1 is LNHDA and CDR2 is SQIVND (reference sequence). Between the trimmed V and J ends, which lost 6 bases and 10 bases, there was a span of 19 bases. The CDR3 totals 14 residues. The CDR3 sequence is CASSAGPGYREQFF. CDR3 in DNA: TGTGCCAGTAGCGCGGGGCCTGGCTACAGGGAGCAGTTCTTC.

V usage is TRBV4-1 and J usage is TRBJ2-3; TRBD1 matches at 7 bases. Germline CDR1 reads MGHRA; CDR2 reads YSYEKL. Trimming at V came to 4 bases and at J to 3 bases, leaving 7 bases not matched to a gene. CDR3 length: 15 amino acids. CDR3 nucleotides: TGCGCCAGCAGCCCCCGACAGGGTTGGACAGATACGCAGTATTTT. Its translation is CASSPRQGWTDTQYF.

The V and J genes are TRBV6-5 and TRBJ2-3; D is undetermined. In germline, CDR1 is MNHEY, CDR2 SVGAGI. V was clipped by 5 bases and J by 0 bases, with 12 bases between them. This CDR3 is 15 amino acids long. DNA of the CDR3: TGTGCCAGCAGTGCCGACTCACGGAGCACAGATACGCAGTATTTT. It codes for CASSADSRSTDTQYF.

The V call is TRBV19, the J call TRBJ2-1; D gene uncertain. CDR1 and CDR2 (germline): LNHDA, SQIVND (reference sequence). The CDR3 contains 14 residues. The V end lost 3 bases, the J end lost 8 bases, and 14 bases lay between the germline ends. CDR3 in amino acids: CASSMDGETDEQFF. The CDR3 nucleotides read TGTGCCAGTAGTATGGATGGCGAAACAGATGAGCAGTTCTTC.

The chain has TRBV9 and TRBJ2-1; 8 bases fit TRBD2. V was clipped by 4 bases and J by 7 bases; unmatched bases: 10. The germline V gene has CDR1 SGDLS and CDR2 YYNGEE. The CDR3 loop spans 15 amino acids. In DNA form, the CDR3 reads TGTGCCAGCAGCACTTACGGGGGGGCGCGGAATGAGCAGTTCTTC. Residues: CASSTYGGARNEQFF.

V and J are TRBV7-8 and TRBJ2-2; 12 bases are shared with TRBD2. The CDR3 contains 21 residues. CDR1 and CDR2 from the germline V gene are SGHVS and FQNEAQ. Trimming cost V 4 bases and J 7 bases; bases outside gene matches: 22. In DNA form, the CDR3 reads TGTGCCAGCAGCTCCCCGACCGGACTAGCGGGAAAAGTCTACCTTCACGGGGAGCTGTTTTTT. Translating it yields CASSSPTGLAGKVYLHGELFF.

The chain employs TRBV5-6 and TRBJ2-1; D might be TRBD2 (6 bases). Trimming removed 2 bases from V and 2 bases from J, with 11 bases in between. This CDR3 contains 15 residues. From germline, CDR1 is SGHDT and CDR2 YYEEEE. Written as DNA, the CDR3 is TGTGCCAGCAGCTTTGGCGGGAAGCCCTACAATGAGCAGTTCTTC. Encoded protein: CASSFGGKPYNEQFF.

This sequence joins TRBV28 and TRBJ1-4; perhaps TRBD1 as D (6 bases). The germline V gene has CDR1 MDHEN and CDR2 SYDVKM. V was clipped by 5 bases and J by 8 bases, with 18 bases between them. The CDR3 extends over 15 amino acids. CDR3 sequence (DNA): TGTGCCAGCAGTCTCCGGGACACAGTATTGGAAAAACTGTTTTTT. Protein product: CASSLRDTVLEKLFF.

The rearrangement joins TRBV19 to TRBJ1-2; no reliable D call. This CDR3 is 16 amino acids long. The V gene's germline CDR1 is LNHDA and CDR2 SQIVND (reference sequence). Trimming left V 7 bases short and J 4 bases short, with 22 bases between. The CDR3 sequence is CASMSPGLERGYGYTF. The CDR3 DNA reads TGTGCCAGTATGTCGCCAGGATTAGAGCGGGGCTATGGCTACACCTTC.